This TCR beta chain was captured by sequencing in a study of control samples from healthy donors and cancer patients. Libraries were prepared by immunoSEQ multiplex PCR; TCRdb keeps only in-frame clonotypes and omits some of them. The table includes about 89,000 clones, roughly 86% detected once. Deletions cut 4 bases from V and 5 bases from J, with 18 bases between. Germline lookup yields CDR1 SGHKS and CDR2 YYEKEE (reference sequence). The length of the CDR3 is 15 residues. The TCR sequence derives from a man younger than 40 in good health. The chain carries TRBV5-5 and TRBJ1-2; D uncertain. Sequencing was carried out using blood. The CDR3 reads CASSQPREEGYGYTF. CDR3 nucleotides: TGTGCCAGCAGCCAACCCCGGGAAGAAGGGTATGGCTACACCTTC. Full variable domain (missing parts from reference TRBV5-5 and TRBJ1-2): DAGVTQSPTHLIKTRGQQVTLRCSPISGHKSVSWYQQVLGQGPQFIFQYYEKEERGRGNFPDRFSARQFPNYSSELNVNALLLGDSALYLCASSQPREEGYGYTFGSGTRLTVV.